These T cell receptor beta chains were read from a single sample in a study of ipilimumab plus nivolumab after autologous stem cell transplantation. The data were produced by immunoSEQ multiplex PCR, yet TCRdb's version contains in-frame clones alone and is incomplete. The sample lists roughly 1,600 clones, roughly nine tenths occurring once. The sample here was PBMCs, taken in a trial of ipilimumab plus nivolumab as post-transplant consolidation. The receptors come from a male donor with multiple myeloma. The CDR3 runs from the conserved cysteine through the conserved F or W. D genes are given only for firm matches. Clone size is not always given. Where it is, it says once, few, many or a class for expanded clones.

clone_size,j_call,d_call,v_call,cdr3_nt,cdr3_aa
.,TRBJ1-3,TRBD1,TRBV6-6,TGTGCCAGCAGTCAAGGACAGGGGGCCGCTGGAAACACCATATATTTT,CASSQGQGAAGNTIYF
.,TRBJ2-3,.,TRBV5-1,TGCGCCAGCAGCTTGTCCCCAGGCGGGGCCGGGACAGATACGCAGTATTTT,CASSLSPGGAGTDTQYF
once,TRBJ1-6,TRBD1,TRBV9,TGTGCCAGCAGCGCCGGAGGGGGCTCGTATAATTCACCCCTCCACTTT,CASSAGGGSYNSPLHF
.,TRBJ2-1,TRBD2,TRBV28,TGTGCCAGCAGCTTACTAGCGGGAGCTTACAATGAGCAGTTCTTC,CASSLLAGAYNEQFF
.,TRBJ2-1,TRBD2,TRBV10-1,TGCGCCAGCGCCTCTCTAGCGGGAGAGCAGTTCTTC,CASASLAGEQFF
.,TRBJ2-7,TRBD2,TRBV7-9,TGTGCCAGCAGCTCCCCGCCGGGACTAGCGGGAGGTACATACGAGCAGTACTTC,CASSSPPGLAGGTYEQYF
.,TRBJ2-1,.,TRBV28,TGTGCCAGCACCACTCTAAGGCAGGCCCACAATGAGCAGTTCTTC,CASTTLRQAHNEQFF
.,TRBJ2-7,TRBD2,TRBV6-5,TGTGCCAGCACGCGGGAGCCTCCCTACGAGCAGTACTTC,CASTREPPYEQYF
.,TRBJ1-1,.,TRBV5-1,TGCGCCAGCAGCTTGGGGCCCTTCTCAACTGAAGCTTTCTTT,CASSLGPFSTEAFF
.,TRBJ1-2,.,TRBV18,TGTGCCAGCTCCTTTCAAGATAACTATGGCTACACCTTC,CASSFQDNYGYTF
once,TRBJ2-3,TRBD2,TRBV10-3,TGTGCCAGCGGTTGGGAGGGTGGAGATACGCAGTATTTT,CASGWEGGDTQYF
once,TRBJ1-5,TRBD1,TRBV28,TGTGCCAGCAGCATAGACAGGGGGGGGCTCAATCAGCCCCAGCATTTT,CASSIDRGGLNQPQHF
.,TRBJ2-3,.,TRBV11-2,TGTGCCAGCAGCTCTTTACACAGCTCTAGCACAGATACGCAGTATTTT,CASSSLHSSSTDTQYF
.,TRBJ2-7,.,TRBV28,TGTGCCAGCAGTTTTCTCCCGGGGACCTACGAGCAGTACTTC,CASSFLPGTYEQYF
.,TRBJ2-3,.,TRBV19,TGTGCCAGTAGTATGAAATATACAGGGTCGAGGACTAGCACAGATACGCAGTATTTT,CASSMKYTGSRTSTDTQYF
.,TRBJ2-7,.,TRBV7-9,TGTGCCAGCACCCCCTCTGGAATTCCCTACGAGCAGTACTTC,CASTPSGIPYEQYF
.,TRBJ2-7,TRBD1,TRBV6-5,TGTGCCAGCAGTTCGACAGGGGGAAACTACGAGCAGTACTTC,CASSSTGGNYEQYF
.,TRBJ1-5,TRBD1,TRBV18,TGTGCCAGCTCACCAGGGACAGCTCAGCCCCAGCATTTT,CASSPGTAQPQHF
.,TRBJ1-4,.,TRBV6-6,TGTGCCACCACGGGACGGATCGCTTATGAAAAACTGTTTTTT,CATTGRIAYEKLFF
.,TRBJ2-1,.,TRBV19,TGTGCCAGTAGTGACCGCGGGACAGTCAAATGGCAGTTCTTC,CASSDRGTVKWQFF
.,TRBJ2-1,.,TRBV10-3,TGTGCCATCAGTGAGCTTGGCCGAGCGAATGAGCAGTTCTTC,CAISELGRANEQFF
once,TRBJ1-2,.,TRBV5-6,TGTGCCAGCAGCCTCTTGGGGGGGACTGGCTACACCTTC,CASSLLGGTGYTF
.,TRBJ1-2,.,TRBV27,TGTGCCAGCAGTTCATTTTGGGGCGCCAACTATGGCTACACCTTC,CASSSFWGANYGYTF
.,TRBJ2-7,TRBD1,TRBV18,TGTGCCAGCTCACCTCCCCCCGGGACAGGGAAACCCTACGAGCAGTACTTC,CASSPPPGTGKPYEQYF
.,TRBJ1-4,.,TRBV11-2,TGTGCCAGCAGCTCCGCCCCAGAGGCAACTAATGAAAAACTGTTTTTT,CASSSAPEATNEKLFF
.,TRBJ1-1,TRBD1,TRBV6-6,TGTGCCAGCAGTTCCCCAAGGGAGGGGGCTGGTGAAGCTTTCTTT,CASSSPREGAGEAFF
.,TRBJ1-6,.,TRBV4-2,TGTGCCAGCAGCCAAGCTGGGGGCCCACCCCTCCACTTT,CASSQAGGPPLHF
.,TRBJ2-7,.,TRBV5-6,TGTGCCAGCAGCGAGGGACTGGGGTACTACGAGCAGTACTTC,CASSEGLGYYEQYF
.,TRBJ1-1,TRBD1,TRBV6-6,TGTGCCAGCAGCCCGGGACAGGGGGCGCGAGCTTTCTTT,CASSPGQGARAFF
.,TRBJ1-2,.,TRBV7-9,TGTGCCAGCAGCCGGGTGGGGACTGGGCTCTATGGCTACACCTTC,CASSRVGTGLYGYTF
.,TRBJ2-2,.,TRBV5-1,TGCGCCAGCAGCGTTTTTGGGGGACAGAACACCGGGGAGCTGTTTTTT,CASSVFGGQNTGELFF
.,TRBJ1-5,.,TRBV21-1,TGTGCCAGCAGCAAAGTTGGTCAGGGTAGGAATCAGCCCCAGCATTTT,CASSKVGQGRNQPQHF
.,TRBJ2-1,.,TRBV7-8,TGTGCCAGCAGTCTTAGAATAGGGAATGAGCAGTTCTTC,CASSLRIGNEQFF
.,TRBJ1-2,.,TRBV6-6,TGTGCCAGCAGTAAAACCGAGGGTGGCTACACCTTC,CASSKTEGGYTF
.,TRBJ1-6,.,TRBV6-6,TGTGCCAGGCGAATGGGGGAATCACCCCTCCACTTT,CARRMGESPLHF
.,TRBJ1-2,.,TRBV18,TGTGCCAGCTCACCAGAGGTGCCAGCCTATGGCTACACCTTC,CASSPEVPAYGYTF
.,TRBJ2-3,.,TRBV4-1,TGCGCCAGCCGGTCCAGCACAGATACGCAGTATTTT,CASRSSTDTQYF
.,TRBJ1-1,.,TRBV12-5,TGTGCTAGTGGCTGGGACGGGGGGCGTGAGGCTTTCTTT,CASGWDGGREAFF
.,TRBJ2-5,.,TRBV6-1,TGTGCCAGCAGTGTACTGGCCCATCGAAGGACCCTGCCATTACAAGAGACCCAGTACTTC,CASSVLAHRRTLPLQETQYF
.,TRBJ1-5,.,TRBV7-2,TGTGCCAGCAGCTTATTGAGGGCTGAGCCCCAGCATTTT,CASSLLRAEPQHF
.,TRBJ2-7,.,TRBV4-2,TGTGCCAGCAGCCAAGATAGCTCGCAGTCCTACGAGCAGTACTTC,CASSQDSSQSYEQYF
.,TRBJ2-7,.,TRBV5-1,TGCGCCAGCAGCTTGGCGGGGGCCCCCTACGAGCAGTACTTC,CASSLAGAPYEQYF
.,TRBJ2-5,TRBD2,TRBV7-9,TGTGCCAGCACCTACCAAGCGGGAGGCCAAGAGACCCAGTACTTC,CASTYQAGGQETQYF
once,TRBJ2-7,.,TRBV7-9,TGTGCCAGCAGCTTCTCCCCTCCTTACGAGCAGTACTTC,CASSFSPPYEQYF
.,TRBJ1-2,.,TRBV30,TGTGCCTGGGGTAACCGCCCTGCGGGCTACACCTTC,CAWGNRPAGYTF
.,TRBJ2-7,.,TRBV27,TGTGCCAGCAGTCCCCCCGGGGCATGGGCCGAGCAGTACTTC,CASSPPGAWAEQYF
.,TRBJ2-1,.,TRBV9,TGTGCCAGCAGCGTCGGGTCGAGCTCCTACAATGAGCAGTTCTTC,CASSVGSSSYNEQFF
hyperexpanded,TRBJ1-5,.,TRBV5-5,TGTGCCAGCAGCTTGGGCGGGTTTGGCAATCAGCCCCAGCATTTT,CASSLGGFGNQPQHF
.,TRBJ1-2,.,TRBV7-9,TGTGCCAGCAGCTTTAACACCAGGGGTCACTATGGCTACACCTTC,CASSFNTRGHYGYTF
.,TRBJ2-1,TRBD1,TRBV18,TGTGCCAGCTCAGGGACAGGGCGGTACAATGAGCAGTTCTTC,CASSGTGRYNEQFF
.,TRBJ2-2,.,TRBV6-1,TGTGCCAGCAGAAAGGGGGGGGACGGGGAGCTGTTTTTT,CASRKGGDGELFF